This entry lists 25 T cell receptor beta chains sequenced from one sample in a study of T cell responses to AZD1222 COVID-19 vaccine. The method was immunoSEQ multiplex PCR; TCRdb's version includes in-frame clones alone and lacks a portion of them. The sample yields over 90,000 clones, roughly 88% seen once. Sequencing was performed on peripheral blood, taken on day 0 of AZD1222 vaccination. These receptors came from an adult in good health.

V usage is TRBV7-9 and J usage is TRBJ1-1, with no clear D. CDR1 is SEHNR and CDR2 is FQNEAQ in the germline V gene (reference sequence). Between the trimmed V and J ends, which lost 6 bases and 0 bases, there was a span of 17 bases. The CDR3 spans 16 residues. The DNA for the CDR3 is TGTGCCAGCAGGCCTCCTTGGGCTAAAGTGAACACTGAAGCTTTCTTT. Protein: CASRPPWAKVNTEAFF.

This chain connects TRBV7-8 to TRBJ1-1; 8 bases fit TRBD1. CDR3 length: 13 residues. Trimming took 8 bases from V and 3 from J; bases not matched to a gene: 5. Germline values: CDR1 SGHVS, CDR2 FQNEAQ. The CDR3 DNA reads as TGTGCCAGCGGACAGGGATATGACACTGAAGCTTTCTTT. This sequence encodes CASGQGYDTEAFF.

The rearrangement joins TRBV27 to TRBJ1-6; D gene unclear. This CDR3 has 13 residues. V dropped 7 bases and J dropped 3 bases, with 7 bases sitting between them. CDR1 and CDR2 from the germline V gene are MNHEY and SMNVEV (reference sequence). CDR3 in amino acids: CASKDNYNSPLHF. The CDR3 DNA is TGTGCCAGCAAAGACAACTATAATTCACCCCTCCACTTT.

J is TRBJ2-5 and V is TRBV15, with TRBD1 matching 7 bases. V was clipped by 10 bases and J by 6 bases; unmatched bases: 8. Germline CDR1 LNHNV, CDR2 YYDKDF (reference sequence). The CDR3 extends over 12 amino acids. The CDR3 DNA is TGTGCCATAGGGACAGACGTCCAGACCCAGTACTTC. Protein: CAIGTDVQTQYF.

V is TRBV5-4 and J is TRBJ2-3, with D possibly TRBD1 on 5 matching bases. V was cut by 0 bases and J by 3 bases, with 11 bases left in between. The CDR3 sequence is 15 residues long. Germline V gene sequence: CDR1 SGHNT, CDR2 YYREEE (reference sequence). The CDR3 sequence is CASSLDGKGTDTQYF. CDR3 coding DNA: TGTGCCAGCAGCTTGGACGGAAAGGGGACAGATACGCAGTATTTT.

The chain is built from TRBV6-5 and TRBJ2-7; D gene uncertain. Trimming took off 1 base at V and 4 bases at J, with 8 bases between the two ends. This CDR3 has 13 amino acids. CDR1 is MNHEY, CDR2 SVGAGI, per germline. The DNA of the CDR3 is TGTGCCAGCAGTTACTTGGGCCGTTACGAGCAGTACTTC. It codes for CASSYLGRYEQYF.

V is TRBV7-9 and J is TRBJ2-7, with D uncertain. CDR1 is SEHNR and CDR2 is FQNEAQ in the germline V gene (reference sequence). The CDR3 loop spans 14 amino acids. Trimming stripped 3 bases from V and 3 bases from J, with 12 bases between. Here the CDR3 reads CASSLRQESYEQYF. DNA of the CDR3: TGTGCCAGCAGCTTGAGGCAGGAAAGCTACGAGCAGTACTTC.

The rearrangement joins TRBV10-1 to TRBJ2-6; D is ambiguous. Per germline, CDR1 WNHNN and CDR2 SYGVQD (reference sequence). The CDR3 covers 15 residues. V was pared by 3 bases and J by 1 base, with 7 bases between. The CDR3 spells CASSDGSSGANVLTF. The CDR3 DNA sequence: TGCGCCAGCAGTGACGGATCGTCTGGGGCCAACGTCCTGACTTTC.

J is TRBJ1-2 and V is TRBV28; 9 bases line up with TRBD1. V was clipped by 5 bases and J by 8 bases; unmatched bases: 9. Per the germline V gene, CDR1 is MDHEN and CDR2 is SYDVKM. The CDR3 runs to 14 residues. The CDR3 DNA reads TGTGCCAGCAGTCAACCGGGACAGGGTCGGGGCTACACCTTC. Its protein is CASSQPGQGRGYTF.

The chain has TRBV6-5 and TRBJ1-5; tentative D call: TRBD1 (5 bases). CDR1 and CDR2 from the germline V gene are MNHEY and SVGAGI. This CDR3 region has 13 residues. V was pared by 7 bases and J by 3 bases, with 10 bases between. As DNA, the CDR3 is TGTGCCAGCACGCAGGGAACCAATCAGCCCCAGCATTTT. Its translation is CASTQGTNQPQHF.

The chain couples TRBV30 to TRBJ2-7; no definite D call. The CDR3 is 13 amino acids. CDR1 and CDR2 (germline): GTSNPN, SVGIG (reference sequence). Trimming removed 2 bases from V and 2 bases from J, with 10 bases in between. CDR3 sequence: CAWSNSLTYEQYF. CDR3 nucleotides: TGTGCCTGGAGTAACAGCCTTACCTACGAGCAGTACTTC.

V is TRBV7-2 and J is TRBJ1-2, with 12 bases lining up with TRBD1. This CDR3 spans 15 amino acids. Germline CDR1 and CDR2: SGHTA and FQGNSA. The J segment lost 8 bases and the V segment lost 5 bases, leaving 9 bases of the junction unmatched. CDR3 loop: CASSNQPGTGGGYTF. The CDR3 DNA reads TGTGCCAGCAGCAATCAACCCGGGACAGGGGGCGGCTACACCTTC.

In its sample, this clone was seen once. The chain couples TRBV7-9 to TRBJ1-4; a weak D match, TRBD1 (5 bases). Trimming removed 5 bases from V and 4 bases from J, with 8 bases in between. Germline loops: CDR1 SEHNR, CDR2 FQNEAQ (reference sequence). CDR3 length equals 13 residues. The CDR3 protein is CASSVGGNEKLFF. For the CDR3, the DNA is TGTGCCAGCAGCGTGGGGGGTAATGAAAAACTGTTTTTT.

The rearrangement uses TRBV18 and TRBJ1-3; D is ambiguous. The CDR3 runs to 15 residues. Trimming shortened V by 5 bases and J by 0 bases, and 11 bases separated the two germline ends. Germline assignment: CDR1 KGHSH and CDR2 LQKENI. The chain's CDR3 is CASSSNLNSGNTIYF. The CDR3 DNA sequence: TGTGCCAGCTCATCCAATCTTAACTCTGGAAACACCATATATTTT. The full variable domain, with the rest looked up from reference TRBV18 and TRBJ1-3, is NAGVMQNPRHLVRRRGQEARLRCSPMKGHSHVYWYRQLPEEGLKFMVYLQKENIIDESGMPKERFSAEFPKEGPSILRIQQVVRGDSAAYFCASSSNLNSGNTIYFGEGSWLTVV.

This clone occurred once. The chain is built from TRBV9 and TRBJ1-1; D not resolved. Germline CDR1 reads SGDLS; CDR2 reads YYNGEE. Deletions cut 4 bases from V and 6 bases from J, with 25 bases between. This CDR3 spans 17 amino acids. CDR3 DNA: TGTGCCAGCAGCCTCCCGGAGGCAGGTTTCCCTCCCCCTGAAGCTTTCTTT. Its translation: CASSLPEAGFPPPEAFF.

The chain joins TRBV9 to TRBJ2-3; D uncertain. The CDR3 contains 13 residues. The V end lost 4 bases, the J end lost 5 bases, and 11 bases lay between the germline ends. Germline-derived CDR1 and CDR2 are SGDLS and YYNGEE. The CDR3 DNA reads as TGTGCCAGCAGCCACGTCCCAAAAGATACGCAGTATTTT. Its protein product is CASSHVPKDTQYF.

The chain uses TRBV2 and TRBJ2-7; 9 bases fit TRBD2. CDR3 size: 14 residues. Germline V gene lookup returns CDR1 SNHLY and CDR2 FYNNEI. With 5 bases clipped from V and 6 bases from J, the junction kept 8 bases outside the gene matches. The CDR3, as DNA: TGTGCCAGCAGTCCCGGGACTAGCTATGGCGAGCAGTACTTC. Its translation is CASSPGTSYGEQYF.

The rearrangement uses TRBV25-1 and TRBJ1-5, with TRBD1 matching over 7 bases. V shed 3 bases and J 7 bases; nucleotides not matched to a gene: 6. CDR1 is MGHDK and CDR2 is SYGVNS in the germline V gene. CDR3 length: 14 residues. The CDR3 sequence is CASSDTGEVQPQHF. The CDR3 DNA reads as TGTGCCAGCAGTGACACAGGGGAAGTACAGCCCCAGCATTTT. The full variable domain, its missing parts supplied by reference TRBV25-1 and TRBJ1-5, is EADIYQTPRYLVIGTGKKITLECSQTMGHDKMYWYQQDPGMELHLIHYSYGVNSTEKGDLSSESTVSRIRTEHFPLTLESARPSHTSQYLCASSDTGEVQPQHFGDGTRLSIL.

V and J are TRBV3-1 (or the pseudogene TRBV3-2) and TRBJ2-3; 9 nucleotides match TRBD2. Germline loops: CDR1 LGHDT, CDR2 YNNKEL (reference sequence). The CDR3 length is 20 residues. V lost 1 base, J lost 4 bases, and 18 bases stayed unmatched. This chain's CDR3 is CASSQVLSFVLAGRADTQYF. In DNA form, the CDR3 reads TGTGCCAGCAGCCAAGTATTGAGCTTTGTTCTAGCGGGGAGGGCAGATACGCAGTATTTT.

The CDR3 DNA sequence: TGTGCCGATCACGGGGCTACAGATACGCAGTATTTT. Its protein product is CADHGATDTQYF. The gene calls are TRBV2 and TRBJ2-3, with D perhaps TRBD1 or TRBD2 (5 bases each). With 11 bases removed from V and 3 bases from J, the gap between germline ends came to 12 bases. CDR1 SNHLY and CDR2 FYNNEI come from the germline V gene. The CDR3 runs 12 residues.

On this clone: This sample includes further DNA sequences coding for the same CDR3. The chain combines TRBV5-1 with TRBJ2-1, with TRBD1 identical over 8 bases. The V and J ends lost 0 bases and 5 bases, in that order; junction bases with no gene match: 1. Germline V gene sequence: CDR1 SGHRS, CDR2 YFSETQ. This CDR3 region has 14 residues. The CDR3 reads CASSLGQGNNEQFF. As DNA, the CDR3 is TGCGCCAGCAGCTTGGGACAGGGGAACAATGAGCAGTTCTTC.

The gene calls are TRBV7-2 and TRBJ2-3; D is unresolved. V gave up 1 base and J gave up 6 bases, with 5 bases separating them. The germline V gene has CDR1 SGHTA and CDR2 FQGNSA. CDR3 length: 12 residues. In DNA form, the CDR3 reads TGTGCCAGCAGCTTAGTCCCCGATACGCAGTATTTT. Protein: CASSLVPDTQYF.

V is TRBV2 and J is TRBJ1-5; a weak D match, TRBD1 (5 bases). V lost 5 bases and J lost 0, with 11 bases in between. CDR3 length: 15 residues. Looked up from germline, CDR1 is SNHLY and CDR2 is FYNNEI. CDR3 loop: CASSKDNYSNQPQHF. For the CDR3, the DNA is TGTGCCAGCAGTAAGGACAACTATAGCAATCAGCCCCAGCATTTT.

This chain links TRBV27 with TRBJ2-6, with D unresolved. V lost 4 bases to trimming and J lost 0 bases, with 4 bases between them. There are 14 residues in the CDR3. Looked up from germline, CDR1 is MNHEY and CDR2 is SMNVEV (reference sequence). The CDR3 is CASSSSSGANVLTF. CDR3 DNA: TGTGCCAGCAGTTCAAGCTCTGGGGCCAACGTCCTGACTTTC. Together with reference TRBV27 and TRBJ2-6, the CDR3 gives the full variable domain: EAQVTQNPRYLITVTGKKLTVTCSQNMNHEYMSWYRQDPGLGLRQIYYSMNVEVTDKGDVPEGYKVSRKEKRNFPLILESPSPNQTSLYFCASSSSSGANVLTFGAGSRLTVL.

The CDR3 reads CASSKLTGGTGNTIYF. The CDR3 DNA is TGTGCCAGCAGCAAATTAACAGGGGGCACTGGAAACACCATATATTTT. The gene calls are TRBV9 and TRBJ1-3, with 9 bases lining up with TRBD1. The CDR3 spans 16 residues. The V segment lost 4 bases and the J segment 2 bases; nucleotides outside the gene matches: 7. Germline CDR1 is SGDLS and CDR2 is YYNGEE.